This T cell receptor (beta chain) was sequenced for a study of tumour-infiltrating T cells in Burkitt lymphoma. Study summary: Survival, overall and progression-free, tracked with productive clonality. Study results and caveats: Public clonotypes, several, appeared across numerous Burkitt lymphoma patients.

In regard to this clone: Antigen unknown.

The data were produced by immunoSEQ multiplex PCR, yet TCRdb's version contains in-frame clones alone and is incomplete. Of 46,000 or so clones listed, less than 40% are singletons. The source material was tumor tissue. This clonotype was sampled from a human donor with Burkitt lymphoma.

The chain's CDR3 is CASSFVQGVSRNTIYF. CDR3 coding DNA: TGTGCCAGCAGCTTCGTACAGGGTGTCAGTCGGAACACCATATATTTT. The V call is TRBV11-2, the J call TRBJ1-3; a possible D gene is TRBD1 (6 bases). V lost 3 bases, J lost 7 bases, and 19 bases lay in between. Germline assignment: CDR1 SGHAT and CDR2 FQNNGV. The CDR3 is made up of 16 amino acids.